This T cell receptor beta chain was retrieved from a study of metastatic and nonmetastatic thyroid tumors. The overall study: Patients with malignant and benign thyroid disease provided blood and tumor or nodule tissue, whose repertoires were compared.

The ends lost 4 bases at V and 0 bases at J; junction bases unmatched: 4. Germline V gene data show CDR1 as MNHNS and CDR2 as SASEGT. This CDR3 contains 15 residues. Study observations and caveats: Across blood and tumor, TCR beta diversity in malignant thyroid tumors was reportedly significantly higher than in benign nodules.

This clone was detected a few times. The target antigen is unknown. Every patient was untreated before thyroid surgery. As processed by the authors: A classifier of distant metastasis in papillary thyroid cancer was built from CDR3 differences (across clinicopathological groups). TCRdb reassembled clones from the PCR reads with MiXCR. It is TCRdb's table, rather than the study itself, that gives the V and J calls and clone size. The sample holds about 32,000 clones, roughly a third seen once. This TCR derives from a female donor with papillary thyroid cancer or a benign thyroid nodule (not recorded which). Some clones in this sample may be carry-over from other donors' samples. The gene calls are TRBV6-1 and TRBJ2-7; 9 positions agree with TRBD2. The sequenced sample was tumor tissue. The chain's CDR3 is CASSGLAESSYEQYF. The CDR3 DNA sequence: TGTGCCAGCAGTGGACTAGCGGAAAGCTCCTACGAGCAGTACTTC.